Presented here are 4 T cell receptor beta chains from one specimen sequenced in a study of shared clonotypes between healthy human individuals. Here immunoSEQ multiplex PCR was the method, and the copy in TCRdb shows in-frame clones only, minus some. Of roughly 1,600,000 clones detected, 98% to 99% appear once; the ten largest clones hold 0.3% to 0.45%. Sequenced input: naive CD4+ T cells sorted from blood. Noted subset: CD45RA+ positively selected. The receptors originated from a young man in good health.

Note on this clone: Different DNA sequences within this sample yield the same CDR3. The J gene is TRBJ2-7, the V gene TRBV5-1; perhaps TRBD1 as D (6 bases). CDR1 SGHRS and CDR2 YFSETQ come from the germline V gene. This CDR3 spans 12 amino acids. The V gene lost 5 bases and the J gene lost 4 bases, with 10 bases spanning the gap. The CDR3 region has the DNA TGCGCCAGCAGACAGGGAGCGTACGAGCAGTACTTC. It yields the protein CASRQGAYEQYF.

On this clone itself: The same CDR3 can be traced to other DNA sequences in this sample. The chain carries TRBV5-4 and TRBJ2-4, with D unclear. Per germline, CDR1 SGHNT and CDR2 YYREEE (reference sequence). This CDR3 spans 14 amino acids. V was shortened by 0 bases and J by 0 bases, with 4 bases between the two germline ends. The CDR3 spells CASSLELAKNIQYF. CDR3 DNA: TGTGCCAGCAGCTTGGAATTAGCCAAAAACATTCAGTACTTC. Supplemented by reference TRBV5-4 and TRBJ2-4, the full variable domain reads ETGVTQSPTHLIKTRGQQVTLRCSSQSGHNTVSWYQQALGQGPQFIFQYYREEENGRGNFPPRFSGLQFPNYSSELNVNALELDDSALYLCASSLELAKNIQYFGAGTRLSVL.

The V and J genes are TRBV15 and TRBJ2-7; D is ambiguous. Trimming took 1 base from V and 3 from J, leaving 10 bases between them. The CDR3 spans 14 residues. Germline-derived CDR1 and CDR2 are LNHNV and YYDKDF (reference sequence). The CDR3 region has the DNA TGTGCCACCAGCAGAGCTCCACCTGGCTACGAGCAGTACTTC. It yields the protein CATSRAPPGYEQYF. Looking up the rest from reference TRBV15 and TRBJ2-7 gives the full variable domain: DAMVIQNPRYQVTQFGKPVTLSCSQTLNHNVMYWYQQKSSQAPKLLFHYYDKDFNNEADTPDNFQSRRPNTSFCFLDIRSPGLGDTAMYLCATSRAPPGYEQYFGPGTRLTVT.

CDR3 amino acids: CASSLVDPMGRRNQPQHF. DNA of the CDR3: TGTGCCAGCAGCTTGGTCGATCCGATGGGGCGGAGGAATCAGCCCCAGCATTTT. This chain joins TRBV5-5 and TRBJ1-5, with D perhaps matching TRBD1 (5 bases). V lost 0 bases and J 4 bases, leaving 20 bases between the germline ends. The V gene's germline CDR1 is SGHKS and CDR2 YYEKEE (reference sequence). This CDR3 has 18 residues. Full variable domain (outside the CDR3, taken from reference TRBV5-5 and TRBJ1-5): DAGVTQSPTHLIKTRGQQVTLRCSPISGHKSVSWYQQVLGQGPQFIFQYYEKEERGRGNFPDRFSARQFPNYSSELNVNALLLGDSALYLCASSLVDPMGRRNQPQHFGDGTRLSIL.